The next 13 T cell receptor beta chains were all read from a single sample in a study of blood T cells in healthy people across ages. Primers used in a second PCR of roughly 6 to 12 cycles were a sample-barcoded 5' primer and a J-beta primer mix. MiXCR, run by TCRdb on the 5' RACE reads, gives a single entry per CDR3 protein. Seen here are 1,500,000 or so distinct CDR3 sequences, around 40% observed once, and the top ten hold about 4%. The sequenced material came from blood. The receptors were sampled from a young woman in good health.

This clonotype was seen only a few times. The chain uses TRBV9 and TRBJ2-7, with D possibly matching TRBD1 (5 bases). The ends were cut back, 0 bases at V and 7 bases at J, with 17 bases in the middle. The CDR3 spans 15 residues. Germline V lookup: CDR1 SGDLS, CDR2 YYNGEE. DNA for the CDR3: TGTGCCAGCAGCGTAGGCCTAGGGGCCTACTATGAGCAGTACTTC. Translation gives CASSVGLGAYYEQYF. The full variable domain, rest sourced from reference TRBV9 and TRBJ2-7, is DSGVTQTPKHLITATGQRVTLRCSPRSGDLSVYWYQQSLDQGLQFLIQYYNGEERAKGNILERFSAQQFPDLHSELNLSSLELGDSALYFCASSVGLGAYYEQYFGPGTRLTVT.

This clonotype was picked up a small number of times. V usage is TRBV20-1 and J usage is TRBJ2-7; 7 nucleotides agree with TRBD2. V dropped 4 bases and J dropped 0; count of bases not matched to a gene: 9. The CDR3 is made up of 15 amino acids. The germline V gene encodes CDR1 DFQATT and CDR2 SNEGSKA (reference sequence). CDR3 coding DNA: TGCAGTGCTACGGGTTTGACTAGCCTCTCCTACGAGCAGTACTTC. It specifies CSATGLTSLSYEQYF.

The chain links TRBV5-1 to TRBJ2-5; tentative D call: TRBD1 (6 bases). CDR3 length equals 14 residues. Germline CDR1 SGHRS, CDR2 YFSETQ. The V end was cut by 2 bases, the J end by 0 bases, with 8 bases between. CDR3 bases: TGCGCCAGCAGCTTTGGACAGTACCAAGAGACCCAGTACTTC. Protein sequence: CASSFGQYQETQYF.

This clonotype was picked up a small number of times. This chain uses TRBV6-5 with TRBJ2-1; perhaps TRBD1 as D (6 bases). CDR3 length: 16 residues. CDR1 is MNHEY, CDR2 SVGAGI, per germline. With 7 bases removed from V and 7 bases from J, the gap between germline ends came to 23 bases. CDR3 nucleotide sequence: TGTGCCAGCAAGCCCACTCCCGGGACAAATTATAATGAGCAGTTCTTC. Translating it yields CASKPTPGTNYNEQFF.

The chain links TRBV6-2 or TRBV6-3 to TRBJ2-1; D perhaps matches TRBD1 (5 bases). V was cut by 3 bases and J by 0 bases, with 18 bases left in between. CDR3 length: 18 amino acids. Germline lookup yields CDR1 MNHEY and CDR2 SVGEGT. The CDR3 nucleotides are TGTGCCAGCAGTTATTCGGGCGGCAGGGAAAGCTCCTACAATGAGCAGTTCTTC. Protein: CASSYSGGRESSYNEQFF.

The rearrangement uses TRBV24-1 and TRBJ1-5; D possibly corresponds to TRBD1 (5 bases). The CDR3 consists of 13 residues. Deletions cut 9 bases from V and 4 bases from J, with 12 bases between. The germline V gene has CDR1 KGHDR and CDR2 SFDVKD. The CDR3 sequence is CATAGAGNQPQHF. The CDR3 DNA reads TGTGCCACCGCTGGGGCAGGTAATCAGCCCCAGCATTTT.

This clonotype was detected only a few times. The chain's CDR3 is CSAPGWGETQYF. CDR3 sequence (DNA): TGCAGTGCTCCGGGTTGGGGAGAGACCCAGTACTTC. The V gene is TRBV20-1, the J gene TRBJ2-5; unclear D gene. Trimming stripped 5 bases from V and 4 bases from J, with 11 bases between. This CDR3 is 12 amino acids long. CDR1 is DFQATT and CDR2 is SNEGSKA in the germline V gene (reference sequence).

The CDR3 nucleotides read TGTGCCAGCAGTTACTCTAGGACACAGCAAGAGACCCAGTACTTC. This codes for CASSYSRTQQETQYF. The chain links TRBV6-5 to TRBJ2-5, with TRBD1 as a possible D gene (5 bases). Germline CDR1 is MNHEY and CDR2 is SVGAGI. The V and J ends lost 0 bases and 2 bases respectively, with 10 bases between them. The CDR3 is 15 residues long.

This clonotype showed up just a few times. This chain joins TRBV19 and TRBJ2-7; TRBD1 agrees at 7 bases. Germline V gives CDR1 LNHDA, CDR2 SQIVND (reference sequence). V lost 1 base to trimming and J lost 4 bases; unmatched junction nucleotides: 4. CDR3 length: 14 residues. The CDR3 bases are TGTGCCAGTAGTATAGCCACAGGGGCTTACGAGCAGTACTTC. Residues: CASSIATGAYEQYF.

This chain links TRBV4-2 with TRBJ1-6; TRBD1 matches 9 bases. The CDR3 is made up of 14 amino acids. J was trimmed by 10 bases and V by 4 bases; bases with no gene match: 5. Germline CDR1 and CDR2: LGHNA and YNFKEQ. CDR3 amino acids: CASSRDREGSPLHF. Here the CDR3 DNA reads TGTGCCAGCAGCCGGGACAGGGAAGGCTCACCCCTCCACTTT.

This clonotype was observed a handful of times. The rearrangement joins TRBV20-1 to TRBJ2-2; 8 nucleotides align to TRBD2. Trimming took 6 bases from V and 1 from J; bases not matched to a gene: 4. The CDR3 is made up of 14 amino acids. The V gene's germline CDR1 is DFQATT and CDR2 SNEGSKA (reference sequence). The CDR3 DNA reads TGCAGTGCAAGCAGCGGGGGGAACACCGGGGAGCTGTTTTTT. This sequence encodes CSASSGGNTGELFF.

This sequence joins TRBV7-8 and TRBJ2-1; TRBD1 agrees at 7 bases. V was clipped by 0 bases and J by 3 bases; unmatched bases: 8. Germline CDR1 reads SGHVS; CDR2 reads FQNEAQ. The CDR3 has 17 amino acids. The CDR3 nucleotides read TGTGCCAGCAGCTTAGCGGGTCCCAGGGGGAACTACAATGAGCAGTTCTTC. Its translation is CASSLAGPRGNYNEQFF.

The gene calls are TRBV5-5 and TRBJ1-6, with 12 positions matching TRBD1. This CDR3 has 18 residues. V lost 3 bases, J lost 9 bases, and 13 bases stayed unmatched. The germline gives CDR1 SGHKS, CDR2 YYEKEE (reference sequence). The CDR3 reads CASSSSRDRGLMGSPLHF. CDR3 nucleotide sequence: TGTGCCAGCAGCTCGAGCCGGGACAGGGGGCTTATGGGTTCACCCCTCCACTTT.